This note documents a single T cell receptor (beta chain) sequence. Its antigen is not known. The sample has other DNA sequences that encode this CDR3 too. This record comes from a study of cytomegalovirus exposure and HLA in healthy donors. Background on the study: Genotyping showed 70% to 90% of a few hundred donors falling in the Caucasian-associated ancestry cluster.

Unmatched junction bases numbered 1, after V lost 3 bases and J lost 6 bases. This CDR3 has 15 amino acids. Germline CDR1 is MNHNS and CDR2 is SASEGT. Study-level findings and limits: Researchers catalogued some 160 TCR beta chains as cytomegalovirus-associated. Reportedly, HLA-A and HLA-B alleles of most subjects were accurately predicted from TCR beta.

Both 60 Vbeta primers and 13 Jbeta primers went into the PCR. Profiled with immunoSEQ multiplex PCR; TCRdb holds only in-frame clones, not every one. The sample carries some 150,000 clones, roughly 87% recorded once. The source is a woman aged 25 to 39 in good health and CMV-seronegative. The chain uses TRBV6-1 and TRBJ2-1; 14 bases align to TRBD2. Sequencing input: PBMCs. Here the CDR3 DNA reads TGTGCCAGCAGTGAGGGACTAGCGGGAGTCAATGAGCAGTTCTTC. Translation gives CASSEGLAGVNEQFF.